A single sample is the source of the 10 T cell receptor beta chains below, sequenced in a study of blood T cell repertoires in COVID-19. Data came from immunoSEQ multiplex PCR; TCRdb stores just in-frame clones and leaves some out. Among about 42,000 clones listed, 75% to 80% were seen once. The material sequenced was peripheral blood. The receptor set was obtained from a man between 65 and 80 years old with active or convalescent COVID-19.

This clone showed up just a few times. This rearrangement joins TRBV6-6 to TRBJ2-7; TRBD1 aligns across 7 bases. V lost 10 bases to trimming and J lost 2 bases; unmatched junction nucleotides: 8. CDR3 length equals 13 residues. The V gene's germline CDR1 is MNHNY and CDR2 SVGAGI (reference sequence). CDR3 bases: TGTGCCACCAAAGGTGGGACAGCCTACGAGCAGTACTTC. This codes for CATKGGTAYEQYF.

The chain joins TRBV2 to TRBJ1-5, with D possibly being TRBD1 (6 bases). The CDR3 has 15 amino acids. V lost 8 bases to trimming and J lost 5 bases, with 19 bases between them. CDR1 and CDR2 (germline): SNHLY, FYNNEI. The CDR3 bases are TGTGCCAGCGGAAGACAGGCGCCGGCTGATCAGCCCCAGCATTTT. As protein: CASGRQAPADQPQHF.

The J gene is TRBJ2-7, the V gene TRBV2; D gene uncertain. CDR3 length equals 13 residues. Trimming removed 3 bases from V and 2 bases from J, with 8 bases in between. The germline V gene has CDR1 SNHLY and CDR2 FYNNEI. As DNA, the CDR3 is TGTGCCAGCAGTGATTCCAGGCCCTACGAGCAGTACTTC. Encoded protein: CASSDSRPYEQYF.

For this clone: At one boundary the junction diverges from the germline segment, which might be a read error. The V call is TRBV19, the J call TRBJ1-2; D is unresolved. The CDR3 runs 11 residues. The germline V gene encodes CDR1 LNHDA and CDR2 SQIVND (reference sequence). In nucleotides, the CDR3 is TGTGCCAGTAGTGCCCGACTGTCTACGGCCTTC. It translates to CASSARLSTAF.

The genes are TRBV5-4 and TRBJ2-7; D is possibly TRBD1 (6 bases). The CDR3 consists of 13 residues. V lost 4 bases to trimming and J lost 6 bases, with 14 bases between them. Germline values: CDR1 SGHNT, CDR2 YYREEE (reference sequence). CDR3 coding DNA: TGTGCCAGCAGCCCACCGGACAGACGCGAGCAGTACTTC. Translating it yields CASSPPDRREQYF.

V and J are TRBV2 and TRBJ1-2, with D uncertain. Germline V gene data show CDR1 as SNHLY and CDR2 as FYNNEI. CDR3 size: 11 residues. Trimming cost V 7 bases and J 2 bases, with 5 bases left between them. In nucleotides, the CDR3 is TGTGCCAGCAACTCAAACTATGGCTACACCTTC. It yields the protein CASNSNYGYTF.

The rearrangement links TRBV15 to TRBJ2-1, with D perhaps TRBD1 (7 bases). Germline CDR1 is LNHNV and CDR2 is YYDKDF (reference sequence). The CDR3 sequence is 16 residues long. V was pared by 0 bases and J by 3 bases, with 12 bases between. CDR3 residues: CATSRERQGGYNEQFF. The CDR3 bases are TGTGCCACCAGCAGAGAGAGACAGGGAGGCTACAATGAGCAGTTCTTC.

In DNA, the CDR3 is TGTGCCAGTAACCTTAATAGGGGAGAGACCCAGTACTTC. Translation: CASNLNRGETQYF. This chain links TRBV19 with TRBJ2-5, with a weak D call TRBD1 (5 bases). In germline, CDR1 is LNHDA, CDR2 SQIVND (reference sequence). The length of the CDR3 is 13 residues. V shed 7 bases and J shed 4 bases, with 13 bases lying between them.

This clone occurred a few times. The V gene is TRBV3-1 (or the pseudogene TRBV3-2), the J gene TRBJ1-5, with D perhaps TRBD1 (5 bases). V was clipped by 4 bases and J by 5 bases, with 12 bases between them. CDR3 length: 14 amino acids. Germline V gives CDR1 LGHDT, CDR2 YNNKEL (reference sequence). The CDR3 coding sequence is TGTGCCAGCAGCCCAACGGGGGGTGATCAGCCCCAGCATTTT. This codes for CASSPTGGDQPQHF.

The V call is TRBV7-9, the J call TRBJ2-5; 15 bases are a match to TRBD2. The V segment lost 4 bases and the J segment 2 bases; nucleotides outside the gene matches: 5. The CDR3 has 17 amino acids. Germline V gene sequence: CDR1 SEHNR, CDR2 FQNEAQ (reference sequence). The CDR3 sequence is CASSSTGTSGGQETQYF. The CDR3 region has the DNA TGTGCCAGCAGCTCAACCGGGACTAGCGGGGGGCAAGAGACCCAGTACTTC.